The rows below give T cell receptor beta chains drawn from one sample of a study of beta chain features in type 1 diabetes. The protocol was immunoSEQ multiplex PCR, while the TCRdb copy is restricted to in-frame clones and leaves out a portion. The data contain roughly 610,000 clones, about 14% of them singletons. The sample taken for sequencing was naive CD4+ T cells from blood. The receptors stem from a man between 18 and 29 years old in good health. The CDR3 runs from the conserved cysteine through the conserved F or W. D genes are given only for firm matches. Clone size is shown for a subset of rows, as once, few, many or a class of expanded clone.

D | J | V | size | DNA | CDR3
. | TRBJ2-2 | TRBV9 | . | TGTGCCAGCAGCGTAGCTTCCACAGTTAACACCGGGGAGCTGTTTTTT | CASSVASTVNTGELFF
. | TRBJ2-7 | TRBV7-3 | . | TGTGCCAGCAGCCATCAGGATACCTACGAGCAGTACTTC | CASSHQDTYEQYF
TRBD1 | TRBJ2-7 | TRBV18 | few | TGTGCCAGCTCACCCCGACAGGGTAACTACGAGCAGTACTTC | CASSPRQGNYEQYF
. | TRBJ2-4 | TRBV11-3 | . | TGTGCCAGCAGCTTAGGTACAGGGACCAACATTCAGTACTTC | CASSLGTGTNIQYF
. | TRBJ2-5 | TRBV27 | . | TGTGCCAGCAGTCAAGATTTCAAACAAGAGACCCAGTACTTC | CASSQDFKQETQYF
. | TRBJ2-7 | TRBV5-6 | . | TGTGCCAGCAGCTTGCCAGGGCCCCACGAGCAGTACTTC | CASSLPGPHEQYF
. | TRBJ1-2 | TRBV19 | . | TGTGCCAGTACCGGACATAACTATGGCTACACCTTC | CASTGHNYGYTF
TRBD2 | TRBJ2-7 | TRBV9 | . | TGTGCCAGCAGCGTAGGAACTAGCGGGAGTTACGAGCAGTACTTC | CASSVGTSGSYEQYF
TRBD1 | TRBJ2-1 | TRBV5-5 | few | TGTGCCAGCAGCGATAACAGGGGCGAGCAGTTCTTC | CASSDNRGEQFF
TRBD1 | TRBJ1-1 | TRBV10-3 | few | TGTGCCATCAGTGTTGGACAGGGCACTGAAGCTTTCTTT | CAISVGQGTEAFF
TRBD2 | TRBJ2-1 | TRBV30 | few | TGTGCCTGGACAGCGGGGGGGCATGAGCAGTTCTTC | CAWTAGGHEQFF
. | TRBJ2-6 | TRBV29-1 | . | TGCAGCGTTGAACCCAGCACAGCTGGGGCCAACGTCCTGACTTTC | CSVEPSTAGANVLTF
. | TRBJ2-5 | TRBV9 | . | TGTGCCAGCAGCTCCTGGGGGCGTGGCGCAGGAGAGACCCAGTACTTC | CASSSWGRGAGETQYF
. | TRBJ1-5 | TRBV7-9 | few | TGTGCCAGCAGCAAGTCCGGGACCGGGAGCAATCAGCCCCAGCATTTT | CASSKSGTGSNQPQHF
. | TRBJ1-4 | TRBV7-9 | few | TGTGCCAGCAGCCTCAGGGATGAAAAACTGTTTTTT | CASSLRDEKLFF
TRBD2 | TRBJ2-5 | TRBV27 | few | TGTGCCAGCAGTACCCGGACTAGTTTTGAAACTCGCCAAGAGACCCAGTACTTC | CASSTRTSFETRQETQYF
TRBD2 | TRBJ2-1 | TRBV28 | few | TGTGCCAGCAGTTTAGCGGGAGGATCCTACAATGAGCAGTTCTTC | CASSLAGGSYNEQFF
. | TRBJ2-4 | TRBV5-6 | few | TGTGCCAGCAGCTTGAGAGTGGTAGCCAAAAACATTCAGTACTTC | CASSLRVVAKNIQYF
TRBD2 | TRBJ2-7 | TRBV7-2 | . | TGTGCCAGCAGCCGGGTCACGGGGGGTCACTCCTACGAGCAGTACTTC | CASSRVTGGHSYEQYF
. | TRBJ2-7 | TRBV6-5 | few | TGTGCCAGCAGTTACACCCCGGGACCTAACTACGAGCAGTACTTC | CASSYTPGPNYEQYF
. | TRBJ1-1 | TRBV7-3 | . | TGTGCCAGCACCGCACAGGGTACACTAACTGAAGCTTTCTTT | CASTAQGTLTEAFF
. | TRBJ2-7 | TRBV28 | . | TGTGCCAGCAGTTTAAGCGGACTGGCTCGGCACGAGCAGTACTTC | CASSLSGLARHEQYF
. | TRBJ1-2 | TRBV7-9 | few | TGTGCCAGCAGCTACCGGGACAATGGCTACACCTTC | CASSYRDNGYTF